These 28 T cell receptor beta chains were all obtained from the same sample, sequenced in a study of blood T cell repertoires in COVID-19. Using immunoSEQ multiplex PCR, the repertoire was profiled, and TCRdb retains in-frame clones only, with some absent. The data contain fewer than 250,000 clones, roughly 89% of them singletons. Sequencing used PBMCs or T cells enriched from blood (not recorded which). The receptors here all came from a woman under 40 with acute COVID-19.

The V call is TRBV6-5, the J call TRBJ1-4; no firm D call. The V and J ends lost 0 bases and 6 bases respectively, with 14 bases between them. The CDR3 length is 16 residues. The germline gives CDR1 MNHEY, CDR2 SVGAGI. The CDR3 region is CASSYSEGSGHEKLFF. In DNA, the CDR3 is TGTGCCAGCAGTTACTCGGAGGGATCGGGCCATGAAAAACTGTTTTTT.

The chain couples TRBV5-1 to TRBJ2-1; a possible D gene is TRBD1 (5 bases). Germline V CDR1 and CDR2: SGHRS, YFSETQ. The length of the CDR3 is 14 residues. Trimming cost V 0 bases and J 13 bases, with 17 bases left between them. CDR3 DNA sequence: TGCGCCAGCAGCTTGGCCGGCGTCAGGGAAGGACAGTTCTTC. It is translated as CASSLAGVREGQFF.

The chain carries TRBV4-3 and TRBJ1-2, with no clear D. This CDR3 region has 15 residues. V shed 0 bases and J shed 4 bases, with 12 bases lying between them. Germline CDR1 and CDR2: LGHNA and YSLEER. CDR3 sequence reads: CASSQDRTVFYGYTF. DNA of the CDR3: TGCGCCAGCAGCCAAGATCGTACAGTTTTCTATGGCTACACCTTC.

The rearrangement joins TRBV10-2 to TRBJ2-1; TRBD2 might be the D (5 bases). This CDR3 is built from 12 residues. V lost 7 bases, J lost 4 bases, and 8 bases lay in between. Germline V gene sequence: CDR1 WSHSY, CDR2 SAAADI. CDR3 nucleotides: TGCGCCAGCATTGGAGGTTACAATGAGCAGTTCTTC. Translation gives CASIGGYNEQFF.

This chain joins TRBV6-5 and TRBJ1-2; the match to TRBD1 covers 7 bases. Germline trimming cut 6 bases from V and 8 bases from J; bases unmatched to any gene: 9. The CDR3 loop spans 13 amino acids. CDR1 and CDR2 from the germline V gene are MNHEY and SVGAGI. The chain's CDR3 is CASSTTGYEGYTF. The CDR3 DNA reads TGTGCCAGCAGCACGACAGGGTATGAGGGCTACACCTTC.

In DNA form, the CDR3 reads TGTGCCTGGAGCTCCGGGACAGGGCCTCAGCCCCAGCATTTT. This sequence encodes CAWSSGTGPQPQHF. The genes are TRBV30 and TRBJ1-5; TRBD1 aligns across 9 bases. Germline V gene lookup returns CDR1 GTSNPN and CDR2 SVGIG (reference sequence). V lost 3 bases and J lost 6; bases outside the gene matches: 6. The CDR3 loop spans 14 amino acids. Full variable domain (remainder filled in from reference TRBV30 and TRBJ1-5): SQTIHQWPATLVQPVGSPLSLECTVEGTSNPNLYWYRQAAGRGLQLLFYSVGIGQISSEVPQNLSASRPQDRQFILSSKKLLLSDSGFYLCAWSSGTGPQPQHFGDGTRLSIL.

The chain uses TRBV27 and TRBJ1-6; D is uncertain. V lost 1 base to trimming and J lost 7 bases, with 8 bases between them. CDR1 is MNHEY, CDR2 SMNVEV, per germline (reference sequence). This CDR3 comprises 14 residues. The CDR3 sequence is CASSLFRGNSPLHF. The CDR3 region has the DNA TGTGCCAGCAGTTTATTTCGCGGAAATTCACCCCTCCACTTT.

This chain connects TRBV11-3 to TRBJ2-7; 9 bases align to TRBD2. Germline loops: CDR1 SGHNT, CDR2 YENEEA. The CDR3 extends over 15 amino acids. V shed 4 bases, J shed 2 bases, and the junction held 6 bases outside the gene matches. This chain's CDR3 is CASSSQRGEPYEQYF. The CDR3 DNA sequence: TGTGCCAGCAGCTCACAGCGGGGGGAACCCTACGAGCAGTACTTC.

The chain carries TRBV7-2 and TRBJ2-1; a weak D match, TRBD1 (7 bases). V was trimmed by 4 bases and J by 10 bases, leaving 17 bases between them. The germline V gene encodes CDR1 SGHTA and CDR2 FQGNSA. This CDR3 comprises 14 residues. The CDR3 DNA reads TGTGCCAGCAGCTCGAGACAGGGAGGACGCGAGCAGTTCTTC. It is translated as CASSSRQGGREQFF.

The V call is TRBV19, the J call TRBJ1-2, with D possibly TRBD1 on 6 matching bases. The CDR3 is 16 residues long. V was shortened by 5 bases and J by 5 bases, with 21 bases between the two germline ends. Germline values: CDR1 LNHDA, CDR2 SQIVND (reference sequence). In nucleotides, the CDR3 is TGTGCCAGTAGTCCCGAAACAGGGTACGGGAGGTATGGCTACACCTTC. The encoded protein is CASSPETGYGRYGYTF.

This clone came up once. The genes are TRBV7-8 and TRBJ1-4; D is unclear. Trimming shortened V by 6 bases and J by 0 bases, and 8 bases separated the two germline ends. This CDR3 is built from 14 residues. Germline V gives CDR1 SGHVS, CDR2 FQNEAQ. The CDR3 region has the DNA TGTGCCAGCAGGGAGGAGGCAACTAATGAAAAACTGTTTTTT. It specifies CASREEATNEKLFF.

The rearrangement uses TRBV6-5 and TRBJ2-1; D perhaps matches TRBD2 (5 bases). In germline, CDR1 is MNHEY, CDR2 SVGAGI. This CDR3 has 13 residues. Trimming pared 4 bases from V and 5 bases from J, leaving 9 bases between. CDR3 DNA: TGTGCCAGCAGTTCCTTGGAGGACAATGAGCAGTTCTTC. Protein: CASSSLEDNEQFF.

V is TRBV19 and J is TRBJ1-2; TRBD1 matches at 9 bases. The germline CDR1 and CDR2 sequences are LNHDA and SQIVND (reference sequence). The CDR3 is 15 amino acids. V was pared by 5 bases and J by 4 bases, with 8 bases of the junction left unmatched. CDR3 residues: CASSPSGTGTYGYTF. The CDR3 DNA follows: TGTGCCAGTAGTCCCTCTGGGACAGGGACCTATGGCTACACCTTC.

The chain uses TRBV6-5 and TRBJ1-6; D is uncertain. V gave up 3 bases and J gave up 11 bases, with 11 bases separating them. Germline V CDR1 and CDR2: MNHEY, SVGAGI. The CDR3 is 13 amino acids. CDR3 protein: CASSYPADTPLHF. Written as DNA, the CDR3 is TGTGCCAGCAGTTATCCCGCAGACACACCCCTCCACTTT.

The chain carries TRBV19 and TRBJ1-5, with D possibly TRBD1 on 6 matching bases. Looked up from germline, CDR1 is LNHDA and CDR2 is SQIVND (reference sequence). Trimming cost V 1 base and J 9 bases, with 13 bases left between them. The CDR3 length is 14 residues. In DNA, the CDR3 is TGTGCCAGTAGTATAGCGGGGGGCCGGAGGCCCCAGCATTTT. Protein: CASSIAGGRRPQHF.

This rearrangement joins TRBV5-1 to TRBJ1-4; 9 bases map to TRBD1. This CDR3 is 13 amino acids long. V gave up 7 bases and J gave up 4 bases; unmatched junction bases: 2. Looked up from germline, CDR1 is SGHRS and CDR2 is YFSETQ. CDR3 DNA sequence: TGCGCCAGCCAGGACAGGGGTAATGAAAAACTGTTTTTT. This gives the protein CASQDRGNEKLFF.

The chain is built from TRBV7-2 and TRBJ2-2; D remains ambiguous. V lost 3 bases to trimming and J lost 5 bases, with 13 bases between them. The CDR3 totals 15 residues. Germline V gene data show CDR1 as SGHTA and CDR2 as FQGNSA. The CDR3 loop is CASSFSSFYTGELFF. CDR3 sequence (DNA): TGTGCCAGCAGCTTCTCTTCCTTTTATACCGGGGAGCTGTTTTTT.

There are many counts of this clone. The identical CDR3 is also encoded by other nucleotide sequences in the sample. This chain links TRBV30 with TRBJ2-3, with 13 bases aligning to TRBD2. With V trimmed by 2 bases and J by 3 bases, 2 bases remained unmatched. The CDR3 consists of 15 residues. Germline-derived CDR1 and CDR2 are GTSNPN and SVGIG (reference sequence). The CDR3 region is CAWSTGLAGTDTQYF. The CDR3 DNA sequence: TGTGCCTGGAGTACGGGACTAGCGGGGACAGATACGCAGTATTTT. The variable domain in full, completed from reference TRBV30 and TRBJ2-3, reads SQTIHQWPATLVQPVGSPLSLECTVEGTSNPNLYWYRQAAGRGLQLLFYSVGIGQISSEVPQNLSASRPQDRQFILSSKKLLLSDSGFYLCAWSTGLAGTDTQYFGPGTRLTVL.

The chain recombines TRBV5-1 with TRBJ1-2, with D hard to call. Germline V gene data show CDR1 as SGHRS and CDR2 as YFSETQ. With 0 bases removed from V and 1 base from J, the gap between germline ends came to 7 bases. The CDR3 spans 14 residues. CDR3 region: CASSLDSINYGYTF. The CDR3 DNA is TGCGCCAGCAGCTTGGACAGCATTAACTATGGCTACACCTTC. Together with reference TRBV5-1 and TRBJ1-2, the CDR3 gives the full variable domain: KAGVTQTPRYLIKTRGQQVTLSCSPISGHRSVSWYQQTPGQGLQFLFEYFSETQRNKGNFPGRFSGRQFSNSRSEMNVSTLELGDSALYLCASSLDSINYGYTFGSGTRLTVV.

V usage is TRBV7-8 and J usage is TRBJ1-5, with D possibly being TRBD1 (6 bases). The germline CDR1 and CDR2 sequences are SGHVS and FQNEAQ. CDR3 length: 15 amino acids. V lost 2 bases and J 0 bases, leaving 8 bases between the germline ends. CDR3 in amino acids: CASSLSGASNQPQHF. Written as DNA, the CDR3 is TGTGCCAGCAGCTTATCAGGGGCTAGCAATCAGCCCCAGCATTTT.

A few counts support this clone. This rearrangement joins TRBV7-2 to TRBJ1-2, with a tentative D call TRBD1 (6 bases). The V and J ends lost 6 bases and 5 bases respectively, with 19 bases between them. There are 15 residues in the CDR3. Germline V gene data show CDR1 as SGHTA and CDR2 as FQGNSA. The CDR3 DNA reads TGTGCCAGCAGATACCTATTAGGGCAGGGGTATGGCTACACCTTC. Translating it yields CASRYLLGQGYGYTF.

The chain recombines TRBV6-4 with TRBJ2-6, with D unresolved. Germline V gives CDR1 MRHNA, CDR2 SNTAGT. V was shortened by 0 bases and J by 0 bases, with 12 bases between the two germline ends. This CDR3 is built from 18 residues. CDR3 protein: CASSDSFVYSSGANVLTF. The CDR3 DNA reads TGTGCCAGCAGTGACTCGTTTGTTTATTCCTCTGGGGCCAACGTCCTGACTTTC.

The chain has TRBV4-1 and TRBJ2-1; 7 bases agree with TRBD1. The germline V gene encodes CDR1 MGHRA and CDR2 YSYEKL. V lost 1 base to trimming and J lost 3 bases; unmatched junction nucleotides: 3. The CDR3 sequence is 15 residues long. This chain's CDR3 is CASSQGQGDYNEQFF. CDR3 nucleotides: TGCGCCAGCAGCCAAGGTCAGGGGGACTACAATGAGCAGTTCTTC.

This chain joins TRBV6-5 and TRBJ1-6, with D perhaps TRBD1 (5 bases). The CDR3 consists of 16 residues. V dropped 0 bases and J dropped 7 bases, with 13 bases sitting between them. Germline lookup yields CDR1 MNHEY and CDR2 SVGAGI. CDR3 protein: CASSYSNSGWNSPLHF. DNA of the CDR3: TGTGCCAGCAGTTACTCGAATTCAGGGTGGAATTCACCCCTCCACTTT.

This rearrangement joins TRBV5-1 to TRBJ1-3, with no clear D. V was pared by 5 bases and J by 1 base, with 19 bases between. The CDR3 has 17 residues. CDR1 is SGHRS and CDR2 is YFSETQ in the germline V gene. CDR3 bases: TGCGCCAGCAGGGTCGGCGGCCTGCTGTCGTCTGGAAACACCATATATTTT. Amino acid sequence: CASRVGGLLSSGNTIYF.

CDR3 sequence: CASSKQGRRGDYGYTF. The DNA of the CDR3 is TGTGCCAGCAGCAAGCAGGGCCGCCGGGGGGACTATGGCTACACCTTC. The chain joins TRBV5-4 to TRBJ1-2, with D perhaps matching TRBD1 (5 bases). This CDR3 is built from 16 residues. Trimming took off 4 bases at V and 3 bases at J, with 19 bases between the two ends. In germline, CDR1 is SGHNT, CDR2 YYREEE (reference sequence).

This clone was detected only a few times. The rearrangement links TRBV6-5 to TRBJ1-6; D not certain. V was shortened by 6 bases and J by 8 bases, with 17 bases between the two germline ends. The length of the CDR3 is 15 residues. Per the germline V gene, CDR1 is MNHEY and CDR2 is SVGAGI. The CDR3 loop reads CASRPSRVHYSPLHF. CDR3 nucleotide sequence: TGTGCCAGCAGACCATCGAGGGTTCACTATTCACCCCTCCACTTT.

The chain uses TRBV29-1 and TRBJ1-1; unclear D gene. The CDR3 contains 10 residues. Germline V gene lookup returns CDR1 SQVTM and CDR2 ANQGSEA. The CDR3 protein is CRPSNTEAFF. The CDR3 DNA reads TGCAGGCCAAGCAACACTGAAGCTTTCTTT.